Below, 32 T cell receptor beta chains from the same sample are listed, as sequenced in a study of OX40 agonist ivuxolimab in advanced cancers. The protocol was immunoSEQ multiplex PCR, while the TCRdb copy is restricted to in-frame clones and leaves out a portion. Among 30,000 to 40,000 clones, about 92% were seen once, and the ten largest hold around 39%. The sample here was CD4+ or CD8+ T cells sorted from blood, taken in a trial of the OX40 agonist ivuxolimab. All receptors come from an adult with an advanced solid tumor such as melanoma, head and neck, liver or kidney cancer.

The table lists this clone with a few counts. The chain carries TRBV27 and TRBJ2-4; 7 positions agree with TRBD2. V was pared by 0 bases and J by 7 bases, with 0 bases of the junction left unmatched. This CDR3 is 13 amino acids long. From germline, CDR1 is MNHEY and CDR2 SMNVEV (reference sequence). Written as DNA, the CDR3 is TGTGCCAGCAGTTTATCGGGGGGGAACATTCAGTACTTC. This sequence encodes CASSLSGGNIQYF.

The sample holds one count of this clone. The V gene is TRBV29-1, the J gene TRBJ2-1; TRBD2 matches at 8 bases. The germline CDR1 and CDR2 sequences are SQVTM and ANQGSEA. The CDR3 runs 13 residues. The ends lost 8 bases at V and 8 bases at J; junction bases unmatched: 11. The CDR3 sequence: CSKASGGQDEQFF. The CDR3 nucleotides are TGCAGCAAGGCCTCGGGGGGGCAGGATGAGCAGTTCTTC.

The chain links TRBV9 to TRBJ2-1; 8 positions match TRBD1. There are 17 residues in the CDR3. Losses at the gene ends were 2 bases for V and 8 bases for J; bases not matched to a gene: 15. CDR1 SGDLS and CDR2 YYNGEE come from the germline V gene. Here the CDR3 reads CASSVGYRRQGYDEQFF. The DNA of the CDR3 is TGTGCCAGCAGCGTTGGGTATCGGCGACAGGGGTATGATGAGCAGTTCTTC.

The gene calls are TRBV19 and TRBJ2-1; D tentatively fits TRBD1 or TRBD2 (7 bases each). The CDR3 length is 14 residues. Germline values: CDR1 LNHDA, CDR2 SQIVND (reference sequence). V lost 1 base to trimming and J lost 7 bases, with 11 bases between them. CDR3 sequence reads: CASSIGQGGNEQFF. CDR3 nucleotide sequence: TGTGCCAGTAGTATAGGACAGGGAGGGAATGAGCAGTTCTTC.

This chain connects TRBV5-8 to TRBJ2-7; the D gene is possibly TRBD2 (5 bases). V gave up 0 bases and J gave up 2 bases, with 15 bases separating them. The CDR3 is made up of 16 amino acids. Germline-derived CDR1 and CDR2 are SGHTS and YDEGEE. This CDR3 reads CASSLGPPGKPYEQYF. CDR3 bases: TGTGCCAGCAGCTTGGGCCCGCCGGGGAAACCCTACGAGCAGTACTTC.

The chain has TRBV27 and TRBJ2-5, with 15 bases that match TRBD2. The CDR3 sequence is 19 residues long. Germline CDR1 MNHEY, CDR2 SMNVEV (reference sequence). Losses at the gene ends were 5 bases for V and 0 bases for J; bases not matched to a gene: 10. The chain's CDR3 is CASSPTGLAGGGYQETQYF. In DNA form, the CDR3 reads TGTGCCAGCAGTCCTACGGGACTAGCGGGAGGTGGGTACCAAGAGACCCAGTACTTC.

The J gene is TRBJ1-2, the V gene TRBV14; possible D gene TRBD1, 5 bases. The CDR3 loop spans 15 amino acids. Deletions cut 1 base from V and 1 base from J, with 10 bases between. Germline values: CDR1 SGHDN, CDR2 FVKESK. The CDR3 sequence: CASSQAPTVNYGYTF. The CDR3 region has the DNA TGTGCCAGCAGCCAAGCCCCGACAGTTAACTATGGCTACACCTTC.

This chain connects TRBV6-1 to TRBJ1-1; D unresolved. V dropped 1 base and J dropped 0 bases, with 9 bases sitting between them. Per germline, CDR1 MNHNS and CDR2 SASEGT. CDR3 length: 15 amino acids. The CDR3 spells CASSEEGKMNTEAFF. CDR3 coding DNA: TGTGCCAGCAGTGAAGAGGGAAAGATGAACACTGAAGCTTTCTTT.

CDR3 sequence (DNA): TGTGCCAGCAGCCCCACAGGGAACACCGGGGAGCTGTTTTTT. This gives the protein CASSPTGNTGELFF. The rearrangement links TRBV7-9 to TRBJ2-2; the D gene is possibly TRBD1 (5 bases). Germline V gene data show CDR1 as SEHNR and CDR2 as FQNEAQ (reference sequence). Trimming took off 5 bases at V and 1 base at J, with 8 bases between the two ends. This CDR3 spans 14 amino acids. Full variable domain (rest looked up from reference TRBV7-9 and TRBJ2-2): DTGVSQNPRHKITKRGQNVTFRCDPISEHNRLYWYRQTLGQGPEFLTYFQNEAQLEKSRLLSDRFSAERPKGSFSTLEIQRTEQGDSAMYLCASSPTGNTGELFFGEGSRLTVL.

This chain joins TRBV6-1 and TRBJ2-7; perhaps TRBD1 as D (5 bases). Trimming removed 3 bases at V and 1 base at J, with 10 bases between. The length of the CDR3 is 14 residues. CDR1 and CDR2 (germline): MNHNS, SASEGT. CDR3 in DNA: TGTGCCAGCAGTGAGTCCTGGACATCCTACGAGCAGTACTTC. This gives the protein CASSESWTSYEQYF.

CDR3 protein: CASSFSETAIYNEQFF. The CDR3, as DNA: TGTGCCAGCAGTTTTAGCGAGACAGCCATCTACAATGAGCAGTTCTTC. The chain employs TRBV28 and TRBJ2-1; possibly TRBD1 or TRBD2 for D (5 bases each). V was pared by 3 bases and J by 3 bases, with 15 bases between. The CDR3 spans 16 residues. CDR1 and CDR2 from the germline V gene are MDHEN and SYDVKM. The full variable domain, its missing parts supplied by reference TRBV28 and TRBJ2-1, is DVKVTQSSRYLVKRTGEKVFLECVQDMDHENMFWYRQDPGLGLRLIYFSYDVKMKEKGDIPEGYSVSREKKERFSLILESASTNQTSMYLCASSFSETAIYNEQFFGPGTRLTVL.

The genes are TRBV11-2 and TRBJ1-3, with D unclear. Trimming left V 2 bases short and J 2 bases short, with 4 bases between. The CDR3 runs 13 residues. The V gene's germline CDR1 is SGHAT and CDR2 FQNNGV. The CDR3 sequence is CASSLSTGNTIYF. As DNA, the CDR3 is TGTGCCAGCAGCTTATCGACTGGAAACACCATATATTTT.

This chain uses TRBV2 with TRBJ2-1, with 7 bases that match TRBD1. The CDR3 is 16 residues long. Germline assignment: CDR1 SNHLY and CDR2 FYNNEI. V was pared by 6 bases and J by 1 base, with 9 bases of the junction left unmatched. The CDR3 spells CASSEDRTISYNEQFF. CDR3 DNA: TGTGCCAGCAGCGAGGACAGGACCATATCCTACAATGAGCAGTTCTTC.

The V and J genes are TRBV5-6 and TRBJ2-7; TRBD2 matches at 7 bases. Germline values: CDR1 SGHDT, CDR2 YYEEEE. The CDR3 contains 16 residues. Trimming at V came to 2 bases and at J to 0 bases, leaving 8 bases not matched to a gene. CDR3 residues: CASSFLSGDYSYEQYF. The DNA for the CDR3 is TGTGCCAGCAGCTTCCTGTCCGGGGACTACTCCTACGAGCAGTACTTC.

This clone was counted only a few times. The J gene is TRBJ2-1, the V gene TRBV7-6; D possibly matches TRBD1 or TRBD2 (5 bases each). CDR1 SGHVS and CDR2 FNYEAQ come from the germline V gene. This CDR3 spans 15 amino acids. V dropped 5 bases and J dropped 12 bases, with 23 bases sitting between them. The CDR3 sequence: CASSQYTSGPFPQFF. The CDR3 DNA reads TGTGCCAGCAGCCAGTATACTTCGGGACCCTTCCCGCAGTTCTTC.

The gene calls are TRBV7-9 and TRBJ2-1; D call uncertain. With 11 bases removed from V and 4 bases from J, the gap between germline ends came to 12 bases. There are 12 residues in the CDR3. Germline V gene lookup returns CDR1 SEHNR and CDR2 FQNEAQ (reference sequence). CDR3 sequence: CAGGAPYNEQFF. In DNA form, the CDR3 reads TGTGCCGGCGGAGCGCCATACAATGAGCAGTTCTTC.

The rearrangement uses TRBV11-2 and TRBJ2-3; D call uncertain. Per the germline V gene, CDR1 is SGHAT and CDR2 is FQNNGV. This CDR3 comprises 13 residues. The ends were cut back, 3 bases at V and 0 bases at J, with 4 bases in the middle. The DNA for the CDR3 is TGTGCCAGCAGCTTGCATAGCACAGATACGCAGTATTTT. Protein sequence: CASSLHSTDTQYF. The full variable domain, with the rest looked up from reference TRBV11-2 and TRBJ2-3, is EAGVAQSPRYKIIEKRQSVAFWCNPISGHATLYWYQQILGQGPKLLIQFQNNGVVDDSQLPKDRFSAERLKGVDSTLKIQPAKLEDSAVYLCASSLHSTDTQYFGPGTRLTVL.

CDR3 bases: TGCAGCGTTGAAGTTCAGGATCGCTCCTACGAGCAGTACTTC. This encodes CSVEVQDRSYEQYF. The genes are TRBV29-1 and TRBJ2-7; D is unresolved. With 1 base removed from V and 0 bases from J, the gap between germline ends came to 10 bases. Germline values: CDR1 SQVTM, CDR2 ANQGSEA. The CDR3 has 14 amino acids.

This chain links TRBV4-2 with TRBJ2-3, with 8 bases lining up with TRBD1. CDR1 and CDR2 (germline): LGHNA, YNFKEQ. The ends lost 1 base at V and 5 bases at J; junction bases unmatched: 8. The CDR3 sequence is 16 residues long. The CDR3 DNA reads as TGTGCCAGCAGCCAAGTCCGGGACAGGATGGGAGATACGCAGTATTTT. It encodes CASSQVRDRMGDTQYF.

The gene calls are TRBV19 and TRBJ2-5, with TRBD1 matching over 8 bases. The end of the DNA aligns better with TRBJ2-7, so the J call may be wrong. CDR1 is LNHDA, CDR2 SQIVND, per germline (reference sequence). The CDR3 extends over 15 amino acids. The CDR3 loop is CASSMAWDRHYEQYF. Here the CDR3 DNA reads TGTGCCAGTAGTATGGCCTGGGACAGGCACTACGAGCAGTACTTC.

CDR3 protein: CSATTGTGDNEQFF. CDR3 nucleotides: TGCAGCGCAACCACCGGGACAGGAGACAATGAGCAGTTCTTC. This chain joins TRBV29-1 and TRBJ2-1, with 8 bases aligning to TRBD1. V was pared by 7 bases and J by 5 bases, with 10 bases of the junction left unmatched. The CDR3 runs to 14 residues. Per the germline V gene, CDR1 is SQVTM and CDR2 is ANQGSEA.

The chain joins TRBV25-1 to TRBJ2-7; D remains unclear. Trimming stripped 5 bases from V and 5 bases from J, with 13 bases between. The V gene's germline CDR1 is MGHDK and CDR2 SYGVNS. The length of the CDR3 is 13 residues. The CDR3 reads CASSPFLEHEQYF. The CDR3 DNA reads TGTGCCAGCAGTCCCTTTCTAGAGCACGAGCAGTACTTC.

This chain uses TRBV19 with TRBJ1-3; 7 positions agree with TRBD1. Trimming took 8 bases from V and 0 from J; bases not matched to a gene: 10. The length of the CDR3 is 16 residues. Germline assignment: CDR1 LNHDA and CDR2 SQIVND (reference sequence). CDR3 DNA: TGTGCCAGTCGACCCTGGACAGGCAGCTCTGGAAACACCATATATTTT. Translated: CASRPWTGSSGNTIYF.

CDR3 DNA: TGTGCTAGTGGTTCTGGGGGCACAGATACGCAGTATTTT. Translated, it gives CASGSGGTDTQYF. The chain combines TRBV12-5 with TRBJ2-3; D remains ambiguous. This CDR3 comprises 13 residues. CDR1 and CDR2 (germline): LGHNT, FRNRAP. Trimming took 4 bases from V and 1 from J, leaving 6 bases between them. The whole variable domain, remainder taken from reference TRBV12-5 and TRBJ2-3, is DARVTQTPRHKVTEMGQEVTMRCQPILGHNTVFWYRQTMMQGLELLAYFRNRAPLDDSGMPKDRFSAEMPDATLATLKIQPSEPRDSAVYFCASGSGGTDTQYFGPGTRLTVL.

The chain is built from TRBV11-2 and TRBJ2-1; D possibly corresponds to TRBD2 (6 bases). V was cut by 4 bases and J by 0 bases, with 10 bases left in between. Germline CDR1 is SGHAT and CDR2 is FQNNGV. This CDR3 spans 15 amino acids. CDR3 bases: TGTGCCAGCAGCTATAGCGGTAGCTCCTACAATGAGCAGTTCTTC. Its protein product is CASSYSGSSYNEQFF.

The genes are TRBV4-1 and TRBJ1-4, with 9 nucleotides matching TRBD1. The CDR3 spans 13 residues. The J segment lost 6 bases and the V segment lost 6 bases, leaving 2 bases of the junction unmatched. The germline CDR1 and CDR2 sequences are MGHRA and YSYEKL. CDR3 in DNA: TGCGCCAGCAGGGGACAGGGAGATGAAAAACTGTTTTTT. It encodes CASRGQGDEKLFF.

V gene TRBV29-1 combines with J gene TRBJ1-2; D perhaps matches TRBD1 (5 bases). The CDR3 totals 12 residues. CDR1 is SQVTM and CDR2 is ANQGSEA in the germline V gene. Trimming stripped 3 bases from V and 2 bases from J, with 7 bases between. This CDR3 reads CSVDGGNYGYTF. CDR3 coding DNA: TGCAGCGTTGACGGGGGGAACTATGGCTACACCTTC.

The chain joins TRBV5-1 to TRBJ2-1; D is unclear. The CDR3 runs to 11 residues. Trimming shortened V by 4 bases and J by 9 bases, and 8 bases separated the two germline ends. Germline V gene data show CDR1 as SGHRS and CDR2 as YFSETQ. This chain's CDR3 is CASSLVGEQFF. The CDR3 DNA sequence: TGCGCCAGCAGCCTCGTTGGTGAGCAGTTCTTC. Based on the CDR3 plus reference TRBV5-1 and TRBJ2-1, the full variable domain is KAGVTQTPRYLIKTRGQQVTLSCSPISGHRSVSWYQQTPGQGLQFLFEYFSETQRNKGNFPGRFSGRQFSNSRSEMNVSTLELGDSALYLCASSLVGEQFFGPGTRLTVL.

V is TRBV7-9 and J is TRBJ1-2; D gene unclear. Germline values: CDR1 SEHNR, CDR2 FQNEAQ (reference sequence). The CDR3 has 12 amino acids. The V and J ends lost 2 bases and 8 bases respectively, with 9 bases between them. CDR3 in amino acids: CASSLQEYGYTF. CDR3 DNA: TGTGCCAGCAGCTTACAGGAGTACGGCTACACCTTC.

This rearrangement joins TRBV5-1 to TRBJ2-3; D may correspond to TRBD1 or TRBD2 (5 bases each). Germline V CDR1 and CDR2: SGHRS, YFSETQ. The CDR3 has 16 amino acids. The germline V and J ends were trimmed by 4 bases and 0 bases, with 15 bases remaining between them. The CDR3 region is CASSPLVGESTDTQYF. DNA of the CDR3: TGCGCCAGCAGCCCCCTGGTGGGGGAAAGCACAGATACGCAGTATTTT. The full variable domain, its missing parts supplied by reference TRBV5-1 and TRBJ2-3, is KAGVTQTPRYLIKTRGQQVTLSCSPISGHRSVSWYQQTPGQGLQFLFEYFSETQRNKGNFPGRFSGRQFSNSRSEMNVSTLELGDSALYLCASSPLVGESTDTQYFGPGTRLTVL.

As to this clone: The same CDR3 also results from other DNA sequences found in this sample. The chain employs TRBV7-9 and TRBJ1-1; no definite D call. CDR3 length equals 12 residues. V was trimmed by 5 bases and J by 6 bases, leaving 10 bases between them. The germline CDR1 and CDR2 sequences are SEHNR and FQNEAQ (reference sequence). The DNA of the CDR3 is TGTGCCAGCAGCCCAGGAGGAGCTGAAGCTTTCTTT. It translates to CASSPGGAEAFF.

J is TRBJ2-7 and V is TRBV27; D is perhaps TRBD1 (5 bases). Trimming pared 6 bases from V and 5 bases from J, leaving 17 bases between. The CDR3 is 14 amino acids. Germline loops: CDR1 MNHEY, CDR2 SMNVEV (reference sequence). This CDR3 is CASRLILGAHEQYF. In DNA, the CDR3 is TGTGCCAGCAGACTTATCCTTGGGGCACACGAGCAGTACTTC.